The next 2 T cell receptor beta chains were all read from a single sample in a study of T cell repertoires in cytomegalovirus infection. These receptors are not linked to any known antigen. TCRdb re-called the reads through MiXCR, storing one row per CDR3 protein. This table has tens of thousands of distinct CDR3 sequences, over 15% appearing once. The sample was CD8+ T cells from cultured PBMCs, taken from culture after CMV antigen stimulation. The receptors derive from a human donor in good health (CMV status not recorded). Some clones in this sample may be carry-over from other donors' samples.

This clonotype was observed a handful of times. The genes are TRBV27 and TRBJ2-6; D remains ambiguous. This CDR3 has 13 amino acids. V was pared by 7 bases and J by 0 bases, with 4 bases between. Looked up from germline, CDR1 is MNHEY and CDR2 is SMNVEV (reference sequence). Written as DNA, the CDR3 is TGTGCCAGCAAAGACTCTGGGGCCAACGTCCTGACTTTC. This codes for CASKDSGANVLTF.

This chain links TRBV6-6 with TRBJ1-2; D gene ambiguous. CDR1 and CDR2 (germline): MNHNY, SVGAGI (reference sequence). The CDR3 extends over 14 amino acids. Trimming pared 7 bases from V and 4 bases from J, leaving 16 bases between. CDR3 DNA: TGTGCCAGCATCCCTGACCCGGCCCGCTATGGCTACACCTTC. Its translation is CASIPDPARYGYTF.